Sequencing of this T cell receptor beta chain was carried out in a study of T-cell reconstitution after alpha-beta-depleted transplantation in children. Findings and limits, study-wide: The study traced high day-60 TCRbeta diversity in some patients to surviving recipient T cells and thymic progenitors.

This clonotype is labeled medium-sized. The antigen remains undetermined. Germline V gene sequence: CDR1 SEHNR, CDR2 FQNEAQ (reference sequence). J was trimmed by 0 bases and V by 7 bases; bases with no gene match: 11. The CDR3 contains 18 residues. It was with unique molecular identifiers that the TCRbeta library was prepared. One entry per CDR3 protein results from TCRdb running MiXCR on the PCR reads. The table lists 5,000 to 6,500 distinct CDR3 sequences, roughly 14% of them singletons. The TCR sequence derives from a boy younger than 18 with acute lymphoblastic leukemia, due to receive a stem cell transplant. The chain recombines TRBV7-9 with TRBJ2-4; 11 bases are shared with TRBD2. The sequences come from PBMCs, collected before TCRalphabeta/CD19-depleted stem cell transplant. In DNA, the CDR3 is TGTGCCAGCACTTCCGGGACTAGCGGCGACCTAGCCAAAAACATTCAGTACTTC. Translating gives CASTSGTSGDLAKNIQYF.